These T cell receptor beta chains were read from a single sample in a study of blood T cell repertoires in COVID-19. Measured with immunoSEQ multiplex PCR; TCRdb has only the in-frame clones, and not every one. The sample includes 65,000 to 75,000 clones, more than 85% of them seen just once. The sample was peripheral blood. Source of these receptors: a human donor with active COVID-19. The donor label of this sample is uncertain. Each CDR3 is given with its conserved first and last residue. The D gene is left open where the match is weak. Where a row states a size, it is once, few, many or the class of an expanded clone; other rows omit it.

size	D	V	J	CDR3	DNA
NA	TRBD1	TRBV4-3	TRBJ1-5	CASSQEGAGGQPQHF	TGCGCCAGCAGCCAAGAAGGGGCAGGGGGCCAGCCCCAGCATTTT
NA	TRBD2	TRBV5-1	TRBJ2-7	CASSQFTSGPTSQYF	TGCGCCAGCAGCCAATTTACTAGCGGCCCTACGAGCCAGTACTTC
NA	NA	TRBV2	TRBJ1-1	CASTKGVSGTEAFF	TGTGCCAGCACCAAAGGGGTGAGTGGAACTGAAGCTTTCTTT
once	NA	TRBV5-4	TRBJ2-5	CASSLAKRQETQYF	TGTGCCAGCAGCTTGGCCAAGCGACAAGAGACCCAGTACTTC
once	TRBD2	TRBV29-1	TRBJ2-1	CSVRQGRTSGSSADEQFF	TGCAGCGTTAGACAGGGCCGGACTAGCGGGAGTTCTGCAGATGAGCAGTTCTTC
NA	TRBD1	TRBV5-8	TRBJ1-2	CASSLTGLGYTF	TGTGCCAGCAGCCTGACAGGGCTTGGCTACACCTTC
NA	NA	TRBV28	TRBJ2-2	CASSLWGGGELFF	TGTGCCAGCAGCTTGTGGGGCGGCGGGGAGCTGTTTTTT
NA	TRBD1	TRBV24-1	TRBJ2-1	CATSDLDRGAYNEQFF	TGTGCCACCAGTGATTTGGACAGGGGTGCCTACAATGAGCAGTTCTTC
NA	TRBD2	TRBV7-3	TRBJ2-5	CASSTAGIETQYF	TGTGCCAGCAGCACAGCGGGAATCGAGACCCAGTACTTC
NA	TRBD1	TRBV5-1	TRBJ2-5	CASSPSGQGGETQYF	TGCGCCAGCAGCCCCAGCGGACAGGGTGGGGAGACCCAGTACTTC
NA	TRBD1	TRBV28	TRBJ2-7	CASSPPGQGKVEQYF	TGTGCCAGCAGCCCCCCGGGACAGGGAAAAGTCGAGCAGTACTTC
NA	TRBD2	TRBV6-2/TRBV6-3	TRBJ2-3	CASSTSGSVTDTQYF	TGTGCCAGCAGTACTAGCGGGAGCGTCACAGATACGCAGTATTTT
NA	NA	TRBV4-1	TRBJ1-3	CASSQDSFSGNTIYF	TGCGCCAGCAGCCAAGATTCTTTCTCTGGAAACACCATATATTTT
NA	TRBD2	TRBV11-3	TRBJ2-2	CASSPLAGGVGELFF	TGTGCCAGCAGCCCACTAGCGGGAGGGGTCGGGGAGCTGTTTTTT
NA	TRBD1	TRBV29-1	TRBJ1-2	CSVVGQGTGGYTF	TGCAGCGTTGTGGGACAGGGGACTGGAGGCTACACCTTC
NA	NA	TRBV27	TRBJ2-7	CASRLFFGGSYEQYF	TGTGCCAGCAGATTATTTTTCGGGGGCTCCTACGAGCAGTACTTC
few	NA	TRBV4-3	TRBJ1-1	CASSLMLGQNTEAFF	TGCGCCAGCAGCCTTATGTTGGGACAGAACACTGAAGCTTTCTTT
NA	NA	TRBV25-1	TRBJ2-2	CASSPFNTGELFF	TGTGCCAGCAGTCCCTTCAACACCGGGGAGCTGTTTTTT
NA	TRBD1	TRBV2	TRBJ2-7	CASRGQGAVHEQYF	TGTGCCAGCAGGGGACAGGGGGCGGTACACGAGCAGTACTTC
NA	TRBD2	TRBV10-2	TRBJ2-3	CASSEGTSGTDTQYF	TGCGCCAGCAGTGAAGGGACTAGCGGCACAGATACGCAGTATTTT
NA	NA	TRBV6-6	TRBJ1-3	CASRSGGSGNTIYF	TGTGCCAGTCGATCGGGAGGGTCTGGAAACACCATATATTTT
NA	TRBD2	TRBV28	TRBJ2-3	CASSRSGSRDTQYF	TGTGCCAGCAGTCGTAGCGGGAGCAGGGATACGCAGTATTTT
NA	TRBD2	TRBV9	TRBJ2-3	CASSTSGTGTDTQYF	TGTGCCAGCTCAACCAGCGGGACGGGCACAGATACGCAGTATTTT
NA	TRBD2	TRBV9	TRBJ2-3	CASSVGGRARDTQYF	TGTGCCAGCAGCGTAGGCGGGAGGGCACGAGATACGCAGTATTTT
NA	NA	TRBV6-2/TRBV6-3	TRBJ2-2	CASSLSVPGELFF	TGTGCCAGCAGCCTCTCAGTCCCCGGGGAGCTGTTTTTT
NA	TRBD2	TRBV15	TRBJ2-5	CATSSPSGSQETQYF	TGTGCCACCAGCTCCCCCAGCGGGAGCCAAGAGACCCAGTACTTC
NA	NA	TRBV28	TRBJ2-2	CASSLASRANTGELFF	TGTGCCAGCAGCCTAGCCTCCCGGGCAAACACCGGGGAGCTGTTTTTT
NA	NA	TRBV19	TRBJ2-7	CASSTPEGTVSYEQYF	TGTGCCAGTAGTACCCCGGAGGGTACCGTCTCCTACGAGCAGTACTTC
once	NA	TRBV14	TRBJ1-2	CASSQATGRGYTF	TGTGCCAGCAGCCAAGCAACGGGGAGGGGCTACACCTTC
NA	TRBD1	TRBV28	TRBJ2-7	CASIIRQGASYEQYF	TGTGCCAGCATCATAAGACAGGGGGCCTCCTACGAGCAGTACTTC
NA	NA	TRBV14	TRBJ2-2	CASRLTGNTGELFF	TGTGCCAGCAGACTGACAGGGAACACCGGGGAGCTGTTTTTT
NA	TRBD2	TRBV2	TRBJ2-7	CASRGLAGPYEQYF	TGTGCCAGCAGGGGACTAGCGGGACCCTACGAGCAGTACTTC
NA	TRBD2	TRBV3-1/TRBV3-2	TRBJ2-5	CASREILAGETQYF	TGTGCCAGCAGAGAAATATTAGCGGGAGAGACCCAGTACTTC
NA	TRBD1	TRBV28	TRBJ2-7	CASSTRRQGNSEQYF	TGTGCCAGCAGTACCCGACGACAGGGTAATTCCGAGCAGTACTTC
NA	NA	TRBV7-2	TRBJ1-3	CASSMARAGNTIYF	TGTGCCAGCAGCATGGCTCGGGCTGGAAACACCATATATTTT
NA	NA	TRBV7-8	TRBJ2-7	CASSRGQYEQYF	TGTGCCAGCAGTCGCGGACAGTACGAGCAGTACTTC
few	NA	TRBV12-3/TRBV12-4	TRBJ1-1	CASSMYSNTEAFF	TGTGCCAGCAGTATGTACTCGAACACTGAAGCTTTCTTT
once	NA	TRBV24-1	TRBJ2-6	CATSDYRTGANVLTF	TGTGCCACCAGTGACTACAGGACTGGGGCCAACGTCCTGACTTTC
NA	TRBD2	TRBV5-6	TRBJ2-3	CASSSLAGLTDTQYF	TGTGCCAGCAGCTCACTAGCGGGCTTGACAGATACGCAGTATTTT
NA	NA	TRBV4-3	TRBJ2-3	CASSQEWSGSTDTQYF	TGCGCCAGCAGCCAAGAGTGGAGCGGAAGCACAGATACGCAGTATTTT
once	TRBD2	TRBV7-2	TRBJ2-1	CASRTTSGGRLYNEQFF	TGTGCCAGCAGAACGACTAGCGGGGGACGTCTTTACAATGAGCAGTTCTTC
NA	NA	TRBV11-2	TRBJ1-2	CASSPRDSFGYTF	TGTGCCAGCAGCCCCCGTGACAGCTTTGGCTACACCTTC
NA	NA	TRBV25-1	TRBJ2-7	CASSGRVAIHYEQYF	TGTGCCAGCAGTGGTCGGGTAGCGATCCACTACGAGCAGTACTTC
NA	NA	TRBV24-1	TRBJ2-4	CATPRRTQGIAKNIQYF	TGTGCCACCCCACGCAGGACGCAGGGGATAGCCAAAAACATTCAGTACTTC